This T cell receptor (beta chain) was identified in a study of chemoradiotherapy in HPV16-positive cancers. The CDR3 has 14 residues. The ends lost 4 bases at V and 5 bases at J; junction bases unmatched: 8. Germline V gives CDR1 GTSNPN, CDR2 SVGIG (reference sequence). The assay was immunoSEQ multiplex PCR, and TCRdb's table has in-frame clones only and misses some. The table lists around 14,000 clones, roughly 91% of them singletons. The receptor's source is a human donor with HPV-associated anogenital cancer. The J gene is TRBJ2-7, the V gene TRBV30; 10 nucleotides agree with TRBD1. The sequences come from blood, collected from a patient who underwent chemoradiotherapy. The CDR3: CAWIGTGVFNEQYF. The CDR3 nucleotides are TGTGCCTGGATAGGGACAGGGGTTTTCAACGAGCAGTACTTC.